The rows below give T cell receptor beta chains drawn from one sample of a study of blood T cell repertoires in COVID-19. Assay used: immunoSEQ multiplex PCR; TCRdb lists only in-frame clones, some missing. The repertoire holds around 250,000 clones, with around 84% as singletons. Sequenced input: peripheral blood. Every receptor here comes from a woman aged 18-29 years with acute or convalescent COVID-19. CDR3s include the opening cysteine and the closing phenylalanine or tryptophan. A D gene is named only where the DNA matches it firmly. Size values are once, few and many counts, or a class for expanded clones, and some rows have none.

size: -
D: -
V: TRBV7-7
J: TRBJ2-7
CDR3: CASSAGEQYEQYF
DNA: TGTGCTAGCAGCGCAGGGGAGCAATACGAGCAGTACTTC

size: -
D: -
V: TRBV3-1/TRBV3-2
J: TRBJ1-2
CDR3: CASSRRDIYGYTF
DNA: TGTGCCAGCAGCCGACGTGACATATATGGCTACACCTTC

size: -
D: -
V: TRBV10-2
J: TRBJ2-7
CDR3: CASSGASYEQYF
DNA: TGCGCCAGCAGCGGTGCCTCCTACGAGCAGTACTTC

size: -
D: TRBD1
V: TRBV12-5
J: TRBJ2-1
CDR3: CASGLGDREGNEQFF
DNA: TGTGCTAGTGGTCTGGGGGACAGAGAAGGCAATGAGCAGTTCTTC

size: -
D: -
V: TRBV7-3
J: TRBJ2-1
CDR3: CASSLRLETEQFF
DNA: TGTGCCAGCAGCTTAAGACTAGAGACTGAGCAGTTCTTC

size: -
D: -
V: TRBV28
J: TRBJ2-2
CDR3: CASSLSSGLTGELFF
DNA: TGTGCCAGCAGTTTATCTTCAGGGTTAACCGGGGAGCTGTTTTTT

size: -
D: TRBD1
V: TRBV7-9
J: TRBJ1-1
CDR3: CASSLPAGGTEAFF
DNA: TGTGCCAGCAGCTTACCCGCAGGGGGCACTGAAGCTTTCTTT

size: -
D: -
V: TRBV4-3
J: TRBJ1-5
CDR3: CASSLTDNQPQHF
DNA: TGCGCCAGCAGCCTGACAGACAATCAGCCCCAGCATTTT

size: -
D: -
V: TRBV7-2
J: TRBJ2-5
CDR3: CASSLVVRETQYF
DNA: TGTGCCAGCAGCTTAGTCGTCCGAGAGACCCAGTACTTC

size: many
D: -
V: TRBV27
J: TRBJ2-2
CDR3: CASSLFGVATGELFF
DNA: TGTGCCAGCAGTTTATTCGGGGTAGCCACCGGGGAGCTGTTTTTT

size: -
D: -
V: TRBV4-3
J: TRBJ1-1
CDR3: CASSQVAANTEAFF
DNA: TGCGCCAGCAGCCAAGTGGCCGCAAACACTGAAGCTTTCTTT

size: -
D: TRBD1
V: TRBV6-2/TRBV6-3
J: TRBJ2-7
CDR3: CASSYSETGDYEQYF
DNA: TGTGCCAGCAGTTACTCAGAGACAGGGGACTACGAGCAGTACTTC

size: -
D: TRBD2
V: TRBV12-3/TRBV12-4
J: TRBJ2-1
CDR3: CASRGSGSPQFF
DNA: TGTGCCAGCAGAGGTAGCGGGAGCCCGCAGTTCTTC

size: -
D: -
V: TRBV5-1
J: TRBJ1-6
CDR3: CASSSIASNSPLHF
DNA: TGCGCCAGCAGCTCAATAGCATCGAATTCACCCCTCCACTTT

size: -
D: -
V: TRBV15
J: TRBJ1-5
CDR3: CATNPGGARNQPQHF
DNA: TGTGCCACCAATCCTGGCGGAGCACGAAATCAGCCCCAGCATTTT

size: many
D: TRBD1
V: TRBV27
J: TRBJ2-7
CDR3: CASSADRGYEQYF
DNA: TGTGCCAGCAGCGCTGACAGGGGCTACGAGCAGTACTTC

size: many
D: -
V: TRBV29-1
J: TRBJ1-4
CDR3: CSAGEGPEKLFF
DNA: TGCAGCGCCGGGGAGGGCCCCGAAAAACTGTTTTTT

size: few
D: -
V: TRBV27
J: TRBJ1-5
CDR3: CASSVTGSNQPQHF
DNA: TGTGCCAGCAGTGTAACAGGGAGTAATCAGCCCCAGCATTTT

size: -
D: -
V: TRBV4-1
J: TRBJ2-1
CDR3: CASSRTEGEQGGSYNEQFF
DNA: TGCGCCAGCAGCCGGACCGAGGGGGAGCAGGGTGGATCCTACAATGAGCAGTTCTTC

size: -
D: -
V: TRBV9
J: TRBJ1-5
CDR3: CASSASGQHNQPQHF
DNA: TGTGCCAGCAGCGCCTCCGGACAGCACAATCAGCCCCAGCATTTT

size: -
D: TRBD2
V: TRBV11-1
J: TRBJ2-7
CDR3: CASSLELAGVEQYF
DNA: TGTGCCAGCAGCTTAGAACTAGCGGGAGTCGAGCAGTACTTC

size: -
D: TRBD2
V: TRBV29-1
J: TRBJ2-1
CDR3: CSVEASGSSYNEQFF
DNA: TGCAGCGTTGAGGCTAGCGGGAGCTCCTACAATGAGCAGTTCTTC

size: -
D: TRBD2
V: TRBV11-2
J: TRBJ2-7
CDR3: CASSLGVWASGNSYEQYF
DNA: TGTGCCAGCAGCTTAGGAGTGTGGGCTAGCGGTAACTCCTACGAGCAGTACTTC

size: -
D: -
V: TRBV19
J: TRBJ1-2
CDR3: CASLSIETAINYGYTF
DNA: TGTGCCAGTTTGAGTATCGAGACAGCGATAAACTATGGCTACACCTTC